This is a list of T cell receptor beta chains from one sample in a study of T cell responses to AZD1222 COVID-19 vaccine. Method: immunoSEQ multiplex PCR; TCRdb's copy keeps in-frame clones and lacks some. The sample carries 100,000 to 150,000 clones, around 94% recorded once. This specimen consisted of peripheral blood, obtained on day 0 of AZD1222 vaccination. The receptors shown here come from an adult in good health. Both conserved end residues are part of each CDR3. The order of the fields is clone size, D gene, V gene, J gene, CDR3 DNA, CDR3 protein. The D gene is left open where the match is weak. A row's size may be missing; if present it is once, few, many or a size class.

size: NA; D: TRBD1; V: TRBV12-3/TRBV12-4; J: TRBJ1-1; DNA: TGTGCCAGCAGGGGACAGGACTACACTGAAGCTTTCTTT; CDR3: CASRGQDYTEAFF
size: NA; D: NA; V: TRBV9; J: TRBJ2-2; DNA: TGTGCCAGCAGCGTAGTAGCTACCGGGGAGCTGTTTTTT; CDR3: CASSVVATGELFF
size: NA; D: NA; V: TRBV2; J: TRBJ1-5; DNA: TGTGCCAGCAGAAGGGACGAAGGTCAGCCCCAGCATTTT; CDR3: CASRRDEGQPQHF
size: NA; D: NA; V: TRBV19; J: TRBJ1-5; DNA: TGTGCCAGTAGTATAGAAAGCCTAAAGGGAAATCAGCCCCAGCATTTT; CDR3: CASSIESLKGNQPQHF
size: once; D: TRBD1; V: TRBV27; J: TRBJ1-2; DNA: TGTGCCAGCAGTTCGAGCGGTACAGGGACAGGGTATGGCTACACCTTC; CDR3: CASSSSGTGTGYGYTF
size: once; D: NA; V: TRBV10-1; J: TRBJ2-5; DNA: TGCGCCAGCAGTGGAGACCAGAGGAGTGGGACCCAGTACTTC; CDR3: CASSGDQRSGTQYF
size: NA; D: TRBD1; V: TRBV12-5; J: TRBJ2-1; DNA: TGTGCTAGTGGTATGGGACAGGGTGGGGATGAGCAGTTCTTC; CDR3: CASGMGQGGDEQFF
size: NA; D: NA; V: TRBV18; J: TRBJ1-2; DNA: TGTGCCAGCTCACCACCCGGGATCAATGGCTACACCTTC; CDR3: CASSPPGINGYTF
size: NA; D: TRBD1; V: TRBV7-2; J: TRBJ2-1; DNA: TGTGCCAGCAGCGTTCGGACAGGGTTCAATGAGCAGTTCTTC; CDR3: CASSVRTGFNEQFF
size: NA; D: TRBD1; V: TRBV2; J: TRBJ1-5; DNA: TGTGCCAGCAGTGAAGCGGTGACAGGGGATAATCAGCCCCAGCATTTT; CDR3: CASSEAVTGDNQPQHF
size: NA; D: TRBD2; V: TRBV10-1; J: TRBJ2-1; DNA: TGCGCCAGCAGTGAAATAGGAACTAGCGGTCCCCCCTACAATGAGCAGTTCTTC; CDR3: CASSEIGTSGPPYNEQFF
size: NA; D: TRBD2; V: TRBV18; J: TRBJ2-1; DNA: TGTGCCAGCTTGACTAGCTCCGACAATGAGCAGTTCTTC; CDR3: CASLTSSDNEQFF
size: NA; D: NA; V: TRBV3-1/TRBV3-2; J: TRBJ2-7; DNA: TGTGCCAGCAGCCAAGCCCAATCTAGGGTCTCCTACGAGCAGTACTTC; CDR3: CASSQAQSRVSYEQYF
size: once; D: NA; V: TRBV7-9; J: TRBJ2-5; DNA: TGTGCCAGCAGCTTAGTACCTCAGGGGGGAGAGACCCAGTACTTC; CDR3: CASSLVPQGGETQYF
size: NA; D: NA; V: TRBV19; J: TRBJ1-1; DNA: TGTGCCAGTAGTATCCAGGGACAAAGTTTCACTGAAGCTTTCTTT; CDR3: CASSIQGQSFTEAFF
size: NA; D: NA; V: TRBV30; J: TRBJ1-2; DNA: TGTGCCTGGAGTGTTACGGGGTATGGCTACACCTTC; CDR3: CAWSVTGYGYTF
size: NA; D: NA; V: TRBV18; J: TRBJ1-5; DNA: TGTGCCAGCTCAGCCAGCAATCAGCCCCAGCATTTT; CDR3: CASSASNQPQHF
size: NA; D: NA; V: TRBV19; J: TRBJ1-1; DNA: TGTGCCAGTAGTATATCTAGGGCGGCTTTCTTT; CDR3: CASSISRAAFF
size: NA; D: TRBD1; V: TRBV5-1; J: TRBJ1-5; DNA: TGCGCCAGCAGCCCGGGACAGGTGGGTCAGCCCCAGCATTTT; CDR3: CASSPGQVGQPQHF
size: NA; D: NA; V: TRBV30; J: TRBJ1-4; DNA: TGTGCCTGGAGTGTATGGGGGGGCAGAGCTAATGAAAAACTGTTTTTT; CDR3: CAWSVWGGRANEKLFF
size: NA; D: NA; V: TRBV7-9; J: TRBJ1-2; DNA: TGTGCCAGCAGCCACGGCATGGACTATGGCTACACCTTC; CDR3: CASSHGMDYGYTF
size: NA; D: TRBD2; V: TRBV28; J: TRBJ2-5; DNA: TGTGCCAGCAGTCTTTTTAGCGGGAAACAAGAGACCCAGTACTTC; CDR3: CASSLFSGKQETQYF
size: NA; D: TRBD2; V: TRBV9; J: TRBJ2-3; DNA: TGTGCCAGCAGCGACGGGAGGGCGGCAGATACGCAGTATTTT; CDR3: CASSDGRAADTQYF
size: NA; D: TRBD2; V: TRBV7-8; J: TRBJ2-1; DNA: TGTGCCAGCAGCCTAAGCGGGAGGGCCAACAATGAGCAGTTCTTC; CDR3: CASSLSGRANNEQFF
size: NA; D: NA; V: TRBV5-4; J: TRBJ2-1; DNA: TGTGCCAGCAGCTTCCCGGACACCTCCTACAATGAGCAGTTCTTC; CDR3: CASSFPDTSYNEQFF
size: NA; D: NA; V: TRBV5-6; J: TRBJ1-2; DNA: TGTGCCAGCAGCTCCCAAGACAGCCTGTATGGCTACACCTTC; CDR3: CASSSQDSLYGYTF